Reported below is one TCR beta chain. This sample was included in a study of T-cell reconstitution after alpha-beta-depleted transplantation in children. The authors prepared the TCRbeta library with unique molecular identifiers. MiXCR was run by TCRdb on the PCR reads, yielding one entry per CDR3 protein. The sample lists about 98,000 distinct CDR3 sequences; around 22% were seen once. This sequence originates from a boy between 2 and 10 years old with acute lymphoblastic leukemia, due to receive a stem cell transplant. Sequences were derived from PBMCs, sampled before TCRalphabeta/CD19-depleted stem cell transplant.

CDR3 protein: CASSLYPATSYEQYF. In DNA form, the CDR3 reads TGTGCCAGCAGTTTATACCCTGCGACATCCTACGAGCAGTACTTC. The gene calls are TRBV12-3 or TRBV12-4 and TRBJ2-7, with unresolved D. V was pared by 2 bases and J by 1 base, with 12 bases between. The CDR3 extends over 15 amino acids.